These T cell receptor beta chains were read from a single sample in a study of circulating and synovial CD4+ cells in juvenile arthritis. Here immunoSEQ multiplex PCR was the method, and the copy in TCRdb shows in-frame clones only, minus some. The sample carries about 3,800 clones, 65% to 90% recorded once. The sample taken for sequencing was CD4+ T cells from synovial fluid. The receptors were sampled from a human donor with juvenile idiopathic arthritis. The CDR3 runs from the conserved cysteine through the conserved F or W. A D gene is named only where the DNA matches it firmly. Where a row states a size, it is once, few, many or the class of an expanded clone; other rows omit it.

d_gene	v_gene	j_gene	abundance	CDR3nt	CDR3aa
.	TRBV27	TRBJ2-5	.	TGTGCCAGCAGTTTATTCCCCAAGAGGGAGACCCAGTACTTC	CASSLFPKRETQYF
TRBD1	TRBV5-1	TRBJ2-6	.	TGCGCCAGCAGCCAACCCGCAGGACAGGGTGGCTCTGGGGCCAACGTCCTGACTTTC	CASSQPAGQGGSGANVLTF
.	TRBV11-2	TRBJ1-2	.	TGTGCCAGCAACAAAGACGGGTACTTGGGCTACACCTTC	CASNKDGYLGYTF
.	TRBV2	TRBJ2-6	.	TGTGCCAGCAGTGGATCCCCCCAGGGCACTGGGGCCAACGTCCTGACTTTC	CASSGSPQGTGANVLTF
.	TRBV6-5	TRBJ2-3	.	TGTGCCAGCAGTTACTCGGGACAATCAGATACGCAGTATTTT	CASSYSGQSDTQYF
.	TRBV18	TRBJ2-7	.	TGTGCCAGCTCACCAGCTATGAGCGAGCAGTACTTC	CASSPAMSEQYF
TRBD1	TRBV27	TRBJ2-2	.	TGTGCCAGCAGTCCGAAGACAGGGGTTTTGACCGGGGAGCTGTTTTTT	CASSPKTGVLTGELFF
.	TRBV7-2	TRBJ1-5	.	TGTGCCAGCAGCCCGGCGGGAAGCAATCAGCCCCAGCATTTT	CASSPAGSNQPQHF
.	TRBV11-2	TRBJ2-3	.	TGTGCCAGCAGCTTAACAGGGGATACGCAGTATTTT	CASSLTGDTQYF
.	TRBV2	TRBJ2-4	.	TGTGCCAGCAGCGAGACAGGACCAGAGTACTTC	CASSETGPEYF
.	TRBV18	TRBJ2-1	.	TGTGCCAGCTCACCAAACCGTGGGAGCTTGAATGAGCAGTTCTTC	CASSPNRGSLNEQFF
.	TRBV18	TRBJ2-5	.	TGTGCCAGCTCACCACCGATGCTACAAGAGACCCAGTACTTC	CASSPPMLQETQYF
TRBD2	TRBV5-1	TRBJ2-1	.	TGCGCCAGCAGCGGACGACTAGCGGGGCGGAGCTCCTACAATGAGCAGTTCTTC	CASSGRLAGRSSYNEQFF
TRBD2	TRBV5-6	TRBJ2-5	once	TGTGCCAGCAGCTTGGCCCTAGCGGGGGGGCAAGAGACCCAGTACTTC	CASSLALAGGQETQYF
.	TRBV7-3	TRBJ2-3	.	TGTGCCAGCAGCTTAGGTGCAGGGTTCAGCACAGATACGCAGTATTTT	CASSLGAGFSTDTQYF
.	TRBV11-1	TRBJ2-7	.	TGTGCCAGCAGCTTAGGCGACACAGGCTACGAGCAGTACTTC	CASSLGDTGYEQYF
.	TRBV5-1	TRBJ2-3	.	TGCGCCAGCAGGGAGGTGGGAGATACGCAGTATTTT	CASREVGDTQYF
.	TRBV2	TRBJ2-3	few	TGTGCCAGCAGTGAAGTTGGCAATACGCAGTATTTT	CASSEVGNTQYF
TRBD2	TRBV19	TRBJ2-1	.	TGTGCCAGTAGATTAGCGGGGTCCTACAATGAGCAGTTCTTC	CASRLAGSYNEQFF
.	TRBV4-1	TRBJ2-5	.	TGCGCCAGCAGCCAAGGGTGGGGGGGCCCCCAAGAGACCCAGTACTTC	CASSQGWGGPQETQYF
TRBD1	TRBV30	TRBJ1-4	.	TGTGCCTGGAGTGGACAGGGTGAAAAACTGTTTTTT	CAWSGQGEKLFF
.	TRBV5-1	TRBJ2-2	few	TGCGCCAGCAGCTTGCAGCCCAGGGGGGTGGACACCGGGGAGCTGTTTTTT	CASSLQPRGVDTGELFF
.	TRBV28	TRBJ2-7	.	TGTGCCAGCACCCCAGATAATCCCTACGAGCAGTACTTC	CASTPDNPYEQYF
.	TRBV4-3	TRBJ2-6	once	TGCGCCAGCAGCCAAGAACACAGCCGCTCTGGGGCCAACGTCCTGACTTTC	CASSQEHSRSGANVLTF
.	TRBV11-2	TRBJ2-5	.	TGTGCCAGCAGCTTAATAAACAGGGAGACCCAGTACTTC	CASSLINRETQYF
TRBD2	TRBV4-2	TRBJ2-5	.	TGTGCCAGCAGCCAAGATGCGGCGGGGGGGCAAGAGACCCAGTACTTC	CASSQDAAGGQETQYF
TRBD2	TRBV11-3	TRBJ2-3	.	TGTGCCAGCAGCCACCTGGGGCGGGGGGGGCCAGATACGCAGTATTTT	CASSHLGRGGPDTQYF
TRBD2	TRBV19	TRBJ2-3	few	TGTGCCAGTAGATCGACTAGCGGGAGAACCCCAGATACGCAGTATTTT	CASRSTSGRTPDTQYF
.	TRBV7-2	TRBJ2-3	.	TGTGCCAGCAGCTTAGTGCAGGCAGATACGCAGTATTTT	CASSLVQADTQYF
TRBD2	TRBV5-1	TRBJ2-1	.	TGCGCCAGCAGCTTGGGGGCTAGCGGAGGCAATGAGCAGTTCTTC	CASSLGASGGNEQFF
.	TRBV5-1	TRBJ1-1	once	TGCGCCAGCAGCCCGACAGGTAGTAGCACTGAAGCTTTCTTT	CASSPTGSSTEAFF
.	TRBV5-1	TRBJ2-5	.	TGCGCCAGCAGCTCAGGATGGGGGGGCTTCAGGGAGACCCAGTACTTC	CASSSGWGGFRETQYF
TRBD2	TRBV6-5	TRBJ2-7	.	TGTGCCAGCAGCCCGGGACTAGCGTTCTACGAGCAGTACTTC	CASSPGLAFYEQYF
.	TRBV2	TRBJ1-6	.	TGTGCCAGCAGTGAGGCAGCCTATAATTCACCCCTCCACTTT	CASSEAAYNSPLHF